This record covers a single T cell receptor (beta chain). TCRdb reanalysed the RACE reads using MiXCR and keeps one entry per CDR3 protein. The profile shows 100,000 or so distinct CDR3 sequences, approximately 11% of them singletons. Time point here: patch test 2, 6 weeks after DPC sensitization. Sample treatment: therapeutic diphenylcyclopropenone sensitization with weekly scalp DPC. It was from unfractionated whole blood that total RNA was extracted. The data derive from a study of human T cells and chemical hapten exposure. V dropped 5 bases and J dropped 7; count of bases not matched to a gene: 12. The CDR3 has 14 residues. Germline V gene data show CDR1 as SGDLS and CDR2 as YYNGEE.

This sample comprised whole blood, obtained in connection with sensitization to the hapten diphenylcyclopropenone (DPC). V usage is TRBV9 and J usage is TRBJ2-7; TRBD2 matches 7 bases. This TCR came from a man aged 40-50 years with alopecia areata. Some clones in this sample may be carry-over from other donors' samples. The CDR3 nucleotides are TGTGCCAGCAGTGGGACTAACAAAAACGGGGAGCAGTACTTC. Protein: CASSGTNKNGEQYF.